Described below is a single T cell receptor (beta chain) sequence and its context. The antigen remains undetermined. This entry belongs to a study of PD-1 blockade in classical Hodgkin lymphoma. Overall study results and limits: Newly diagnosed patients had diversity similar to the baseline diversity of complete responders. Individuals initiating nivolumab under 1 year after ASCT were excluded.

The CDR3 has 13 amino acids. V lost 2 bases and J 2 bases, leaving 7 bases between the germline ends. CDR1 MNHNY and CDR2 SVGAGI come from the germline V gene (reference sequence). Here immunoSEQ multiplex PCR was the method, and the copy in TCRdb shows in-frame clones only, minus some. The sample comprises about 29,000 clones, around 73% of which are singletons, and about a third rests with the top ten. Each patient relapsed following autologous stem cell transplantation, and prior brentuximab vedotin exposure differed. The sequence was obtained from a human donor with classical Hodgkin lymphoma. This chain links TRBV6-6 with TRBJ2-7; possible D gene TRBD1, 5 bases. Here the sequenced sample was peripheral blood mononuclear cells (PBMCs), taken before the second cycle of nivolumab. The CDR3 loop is CASSYDSPYEQYF. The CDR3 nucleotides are TGTGCCAGCAGTTACGACAGCCCCTACGAGCAGTACTTC.